This T cell receptor beta chain came from a study of blood T cell repertoires in COVID-19. Study background: Nucleic acid was either cDNA or gDNA, and it came from T cells, B-cell-depleted T cells, or PBMCs.

After removal of 5 bases from V and 8 bases from J, the junction contained 6 bases not matched to a gene. In germline, CDR1 is SGHVS, CDR2 FQNEAQ. This CDR3 spans 14 amino acids. As handled by the study authors: Amplification with reference gene primers provided the estimates of nucleated cell counts. The data were produced by immunoSEQ multiplex PCR, yet TCRdb's version contains in-frame clones alone and is incomplete. V and J calls and clone size are those listed in that table; D and trimming were worked out from the DNA. The table lists about 320,000 clones, under 90% of them singletons. The TCR sequence derives from a man aged 55 to 70 who had recovered from COVID-19. This rearrangement joins TRBV7-8 to TRBJ1-4, with 9 nucleotides matching TRBD1. The sequenced sample consisted of PBMCs or T cells enriched from blood (not recorded which). The CDR3 DNA follows: TGTGCCAGCAGCCCAGGGACAGGGAACGAAAAACTGTTTTTT. Amino acids: CASSPGTGNEKLFF. The entire variable domain, with the rest obtained from reference TRBV7-8 and TRBJ1-4, is as follows: GAGVSQSPRYKVAKRGQDVALRCDPISGHVSLFWYQQALGQGPEFLTYFQNEAQLDKSGLPSDRFFAERPEGSVSTLKIQRTQQEDSAVYLCASSPGTGNEKLFFGSGTQLSVL.